Each of the 25 T cell receptor beta chains below was sequenced from the same sample in a study of graft-versus-host responses after intestinal transplantation (dated by TCRdb to 2020 to 2022). The library came from the immunoSEQ multiplex PCR assay. This immuneACCESS table, as held by TCRdb, lists in-frame sequences with V and J called but not all clones. Of the missing ones, under half trace to an unresolved V gene in checked studies; the others have no known cause. Present in this sample are around 110,000 clones, 85% to 95% of which were seen just once. The ten largest account for around 1.2% of the sample. Taken with the paper, the label for time point translates to: cells obtained before transplantation from donor or recipient. These receptors have no known antigen. The sequencing used unstimulated CD8+ T cells sorted from spleen or lymph node cells, collected before transplant. The receptors were gathered from a human donor who was the organ donor for an intestinal transplant.

This chain links TRBV9 with TRBJ2-7; weak D call: TRBD2 (6 bases). The V and J ends lost 1 base and 1 base respectively, with 12 bases between them. This CDR3 region has 15 residues. Germline V lookup: CDR1 SGDLS, CDR2 YYNGEE. CDR3 protein: CASSVSWEESYEQYF. The CDR3 DNA sequence: TGTGCCAGCAGCGTAAGCTGGGAGGAGTCCTACGAGCAGTACTTC.

This chain links TRBV4-2 with TRBJ2-1; no clear D. Trimming took 6 bases from V and 6 from J, leaving 18 bases between them. Per germline, CDR1 LGHNA and CDR2 YNFKEQ. CDR3 length: 15 residues. CDR3 nucleotides: TGTGCCAGCAGGCCAAGAAGTTTACTCCTCAATGAGCAGTTCTTC. It translates to CASRPRSLLLNEQFF.

This chain joins TRBV27 and TRBJ1-5; 10 nucleotides line up with TRBD1. J lost 9 bases, V lost 0 bases, and 5 bases had no gene match. CDR3 length: 15 residues. Germline CDR1 reads MNHEY; CDR2 reads SMNVEV (reference sequence). CDR3 amino acids: CASSLSKTGGLPQHF. CDR3 in DNA: TGTGCCAGCAGTTTATCGAAGACAGGGGGCCTGCCCCAGCATTTT.

The V and J genes are TRBV5-6 and TRBJ2-7; 13 positions agree with TRBD2. V gave up 3 bases and J gave up 2 bases; unmatched junction bases: 8. CDR1 and CDR2 from the germline V gene are SGHDT and YYEEEE. The CDR3 sequence is 17 residues long. The CDR3 loop is CASSWGLAGWFTYEQYF. The CDR3 nucleotides read TGTGCCAGCAGCTGGGGACTAGCGGGATGGTTTACCTACGAGCAGTACTTC.

This chain links TRBV15 with TRBJ1-5, with D possibly TRBD1 on 5 matching bases. CDR1 and CDR2 from the germline V gene are LNHNV and YYDKDF (reference sequence). Trimming left V 0 bases short and J 2 bases short, with 5 bases between. CDR3 length equals 14 residues. CDR3 sequence reads: CATSREGGNQPQHF. In DNA form, the CDR3 reads TGTGCCACCAGCAGAGAAGGGGGCAATCAGCCCCAGCATTTT. Supplemented by reference TRBV15 and TRBJ1-5, the full variable domain reads DAMVIQNPRYQVTQFGKPVTLSCSQTLNHNVMYWYQQKSSQAPKLLFHYYDKDFNNEADTPDNFQSRRPNTSFCFLDIRSPGLGDTAMYLCATSREGGNQPQHFGDGTRLSIL.

The chain employs TRBV27 and TRBJ1-1; D unresolved. V shed 2 bases and J shed 1 base, with 5 bases lying between them. The length of the CDR3 is 13 residues. CDR1 MNHEY and CDR2 SMNVEV come from the germline V gene (reference sequence). The CDR3 sequence is CASSLTENTEAFF. CDR3 coding DNA: TGTGCCAGCAGTTTAACGGAGAACACTGAAGCTTTCTTT.

V usage is TRBV28 and J usage is TRBJ2-7; D may be TRBD1 (6 bases). V dropped 6 bases and J dropped 0 bases, with 15 bases sitting between them. This CDR3 is built from 15 residues. The germline CDR1 and CDR2 sequences are MDHEN and SYDVKM. The CDR3 reads CASRITGTPSYEQYF. CDR3 DNA sequence: TGTGCCAGCAGGATTACAGGGACCCCCTCCTACGAGCAGTACTTC.

As DNA, the CDR3 is TGTGCCAGTAGTTATGCCGGGACAGCCTCTGATGAAGCTTTCTTT. Translating gives CASSYAGTASDEAFF. The chain couples TRBV19 to TRBJ1-1, with 7 nucleotides matching TRBD1. The V segment lost 5 bases and the J segment 7 bases; nucleotides outside the gene matches: 13. The CDR3 runs 15 residues. From germline, CDR1 is LNHDA and CDR2 SQIVND (reference sequence).

This clone was seen more than once but under ten times. The chain carries TRBV6-1 and TRBJ1-1; D not certain. Trimming shortened V by 6 bases and J by 8 bases, and 7 bases separated the two germline ends. This CDR3 contains 10 residues. Germline V CDR1 and CDR2: MNHNS, SASEGT. CDR3 DNA sequence: TGTGCCAGCAGACAATACGAAGCTTTCTTT. Translating it yields CASRQYEAFF.

V gene TRBV15 combines with J gene TRBJ2-7; 7 bases align to TRBD1. The CDR3 is 15 amino acids. J lost 2 bases, V lost 4 bases, and 8 bases had no gene match. Germline CDR1 reads LNHNV; CDR2 reads YYDKDF (reference sequence). CDR3 sequence reads: CATSTSRGLTYEQYF. CDR3 sequence (DNA): TGTGCCACCAGCACCTCCAGGGGGTTGACCTACGAGCAGTACTTC.

V gene TRBV13 combines with J gene TRBJ2-3, with D possibly being TRBD1 or TRBD2 (5 bases each). The germline V gene has CDR1 PRHDT and CDR2 FYEKMQ (reference sequence). This CDR3 comprises 15 residues. V was shortened by 1 base and J by 2 bases, with 10 bases between the two germline ends. The CDR3 sequence: CASSLEGTTTDTQYF. DNA of the CDR3: TGTGCCAGCAGCTTAGAAGGGACCACCACAGATACGCAGTATTTT.

V is TRBV10-2 and J is TRBJ2-5, with D tentatively TRBD2 (6 bases). Germline V gene sequence: CDR1 WSHSY, CDR2 SAAADI. V lost 7 bases, J lost 2 bases, and 20 bases lay in between. The CDR3 runs to 16 residues. The DNA for the CDR3 is TGCGCCAGCATCCCGAGGAGCGGAGGGGATCAAGAGACCCAGTACTTC. Its protein is CASIPRSGGDQETQYF.

The V and J genes are TRBV6-1 and TRBJ2-7; 8 nucleotides match TRBD2. This CDR3 contains 12 residues. Germline V gene lookup returns CDR1 MNHNS and CDR2 SASEGT. V was pared by 6 bases and J by 5 bases, with 3 bases of the junction left unmatched. The DNA of the CDR3 is TGTGCCAGCAGCGGGAGGGTCCACGAGCAGTACTTC. It specifies CASSGRVHEQYF.

This chain joins TRBV9 and TRBJ2-3; D perhaps matches TRBD2 (5 bases). V was clipped by 4 bases and J by 2 bases, with 17 bases between them. Germline V gives CDR1 SGDLS, CDR2 YYNGEE. CDR3 length equals 16 residues. CDR3 sequence: CASSNTPHDYTDTQYF. Written as DNA, the CDR3 is TGTGCCAGCAGCAACACCCCCCACGACTACACAGATACGCAGTATTTT.

The chain recombines TRBV4-2 with TRBJ2-5; D is possibly TRBD2 (6 bases). Germline V gene sequence: CDR1 LGHNA, CDR2 YNFKEQ. Trimming took off 0 bases at V and 5 bases at J, with 22 bases between the two ends. The CDR3 spans 18 residues. Here the CDR3 reads CASSQDDAGRVIGETQYF. DNA of the CDR3: TGTGCCAGCAGCCAAGATGACGCGGGAAGGGTGATTGGGGAGACCCAGTACTTC.

This rearrangement joins TRBV9 to TRBJ2-3; D is uncertain. V shed 4 bases and J shed 4 bases, with 10 bases lying between them. This CDR3 has 13 residues. From germline, CDR1 is SGDLS and CDR2 YYNGEE. CDR3 nucleotides: TGTGCCAGCAGCCCCCCCCGAGCAGATACGCAGTATTTT. Encoded protein: CASSPPRADTQYF.

The sample holds a few counts of this clone. V and J are TRBV6-1 and TRBJ1-5; the D gene is possibly TRBD1 (5 bases). Germline V gene lookup returns CDR1 MNHNS and CDR2 SASEGT. V lost 0 bases and J lost 4, with 10 bases in between. This CDR3 contains 15 residues. The CDR3 is CASSEAPDSNQPQHF. The CDR3 region has the DNA TGTGCCAGCAGTGAAGCGCCCGACAGTAATCAGCCCCAGCATTTT.

The chain is built from TRBV5-1 and TRBJ1-2; D not certain. From germline, CDR1 is SGHRS and CDR2 YFSETQ. The CDR3 totals 15 residues. Between the trimmed V and J ends, which lost 3 bases and 0 bases, there was a span of 12 bases. CDR3 nucleotides: TGCGCCAGCAGCTCCCCGGACGGCGCTAACTATGGCTACACCTTC. The encoded protein is CASSSPDGANYGYTF.

This chain joins TRBV6-1 and TRBJ1-5, with D possibly being TRBD1 (5 bases). Germline V gives CDR1 MNHNS, CDR2 SASEGT. V lost 2 bases and J lost 3, with 11 bases in between. The length of the CDR3 is 15 residues. The DNA of the CDR3 is TGTGCCAGCAGTGAACGGGCAGGGTTCAATCAGCCCCAGCATTTT. This codes for CASSERAGFNQPQHF.

CDR3 loop: CASSLAPGIGNYGYTF. The CDR3 coding sequence is TGTGCCAGCAGCTTGGCCCCAGGGATAGGGAACTATGGCTACACCTTC. The chain is built from TRBV5-5 and TRBJ1-2; a weak D match, TRBD1 (5 bases). The CDR3 loop spans 16 amino acids. The V end was cut by 0 bases, the J end by 2 bases, with 14 bases between. Germline CDR1 reads SGHKS; CDR2 reads YYEKEE (reference sequence).

The chain couples TRBV6-5 to TRBJ2-7; 7 bases are shared with TRBD1. V lost 6 bases to trimming and J lost 3 bases; unmatched junction nucleotides: 5. The CDR3 sequence is 13 residues long. Germline values: CDR1 MNHEY, CDR2 SVGAGI. CDR3 in amino acids: CASSLGTDYEQYF. As DNA, the CDR3 is TGTGCCAGCAGCCTCGGGACAGACTACGAGCAGTACTTC.

The chain joins TRBV7-6 to TRBJ1-1; D unresolved. Germline values: CDR1 SGHVS, CDR2 FNYEAQ. The CDR3 covers 13 residues. V lost 2 bases, J lost 1 base, and 5 bases lay in between. CDR3 DNA: TGTGCCAGCAGCTTAAGGCCGAACACTGAAGCTTTCTTT. It yields the protein CASSLRPNTEAFF.

The chain couples TRBV4-3 to TRBJ1-5; D is uncertain. Per the germline V gene, CDR1 is LGHNA and CDR2 is YSLEER. V was clipped by 0 bases and J by 11 bases, with 11 bases between them. This CDR3 has 13 amino acids. The CDR3 bases are TGCGCCAGCAGCCAAGATACTTCTGGTGCCCAGCATTTT. Protein product: CASSQDTSGAQHF.

The gene calls are TRBV12-5 and TRBJ1-3; D remains ambiguous. V was pared by 7 bases and J by 0 bases, with 25 bases between. This CDR3 is 19 amino acids long. Germline loops: CDR1 LGHNT, CDR2 FRNRAP. Written as DNA, the CDR3 is TGTGCTAGTGCTTCCAATCTGACGGACTGGCTCTACTCTGGAAACACCATATATTTT. Protein sequence: CASASNLTDWLYSGNTIYF.

The chain combines TRBV5-1 with TRBJ2-3; 8 bases line up with TRBD1. J lost 4 bases, V lost 3 bases, and 4 bases had no gene match. CDR3 size: 14 residues. From germline, CDR1 is SGHRS and CDR2 YFSETQ. This chain's CDR3 is CASSYGQGSDTQYF. The CDR3 DNA reads as TGCGCCAGCAGCTACGGACAGGGATCAGATACGCAGTATTTT.